A selection of T cell receptor beta chains follows, all from one sample in a study of blood T cell repertoires in COVID-19. Generated by immunoSEQ multiplex PCR, the TCRdb table keeps only in-frame clones and is missing some. The table has about 350,000 clones, 85% to 90% seen once. The sample taken for sequencing was peripheral blood. These receptors were obtained from a woman aged 50 to 60 with COVID-19, enrolled during active disease. Both conserved end residues are part of each CDR3. D genes are given only for firm matches. Clone size is given for some rows only: seen once, a few or many times, or a class if the clone is expanded.

j_gene,abundance,d_gene,v_gene,len,CDR3aa,CDR3nt
TRBJ2-7,NA,NA,TRBV5-6,14,CASSSMADSYEQYF,TGTGCCAGCAGCTCCATGGCAGACTCCTACGAGCAGTACTTC
TRBJ2-7,NA,TRBD1,TRBV5-4,13,CASSFSGGGEQYF,TGTGCCAGCAGCTTCTCAGGGGGCGGTGAGCAGTACTTC
TRBJ2-5,NA,NA,TRBV5-1,11,CASSLAETQYF,TGCGCCAGCAGCTTGGCGGAGACCCAGTACTTC
TRBJ2-2,once,NA,TRBV10-3,19,CAISELMGLGLGNTGELFF,TGTGCCATCAGTGAGTTGATGGGACTCGGACTGGGAAACACCGGGGAGCTGTTTTTT
TRBJ1-1,NA,NA,TRBV6-5,13,CASSYGQGTEAFF,TGTGCCAGCAGTTACGGGCAGGGCACTGAAGCTTTCTTT
TRBJ1-5,NA,TRBD1,TRBV6-2/TRBV6-3,16,CASSLGLGQGGQPQHF,TGTGCCAGCAGTTTGGGATTGGGACAGGGAGGTCAGCCCCAGCATTTT
TRBJ2-3,NA,NA,TRBV7-8,17,CASSLPRGGGPGDTQYF,TGTGCCAGCAGCTTACCTAGAGGGGGAGGGCCCGGAGATACGCAGTATTTT
TRBJ2-5,NA,NA,TRBV5-1,14,CASSLDRVGETQYF,TGCGCCAGCAGCTTGGACAGGGTAGGAGAGACCCAGTACTTC
TRBJ2-7,NA,NA,TRBV11-2,15,CASNALGGSIDEQYF,TGTGCCAGTAACGCTCTAGGGGGTTCTATCGACGAGCAGTACTTC
TRBJ1-3,NA,NA,TRBV30,16,CAWSVAGSPSGNTIYF,TGTGCCTGGAGTGTTGCGGGGTCCCCCTCTGGAAACACCATATATTTT
TRBJ2-5,NA,TRBD1,TRBV6-7,14,CASSPKGAAETQYF,TGTGCCAGCAGTCCTAAGGGGGCCGCGGAGACCCAGTACTTC
TRBJ2-2,few,TRBD1,TRBV5-6,17,CASSFRAGGSLAGELFF,TGTGCCAGCAGCTTTCGGGCAGGGGGCTCATTAGCCGGGGAGCTGTTTTTT
TRBJ1-5,NA,NA,TRBV10-3,12,CAISEGHQPQHF,TGTGCCATCAGTGAGGGACACCAGCCCCAGCATTTT
TRBJ2-5,NA,NA,TRBV5-1,14,CASRSQGIQETQYF,TGCGCCAGTCGATCCCAGGGGATACAAGAGACCCAGTACTTC
TRBJ1-2,NA,NA,TRBV9,17,CASSVSISAREGYGYTF,TGTGCCAGCAGCGTATCGATTTCGGCTAGAGAAGGATATGGCTACACCTTC
TRBJ2-7,NA,TRBD2,TRBV5-4,14,CASSLGSGREEQYF,TGTGCCAGCAGCTTGGGCAGCGGGAGGGAAGAGCAGTACTTC
TRBJ1-1,NA,NA,TRBV15,11,CATSEEGGAFF,TGTGCCACCAGCGAGGAGGGTGGAGCTTTCTTT
TRBJ2-5,NA,NA,TRBV6-2/TRBV6-3,14,CASSYRGFLETQYF,TGTGCCAGCAGTTATAGAGGGTTTCTAGAGACCCAGTACTTC
TRBJ2-1,NA,NA,TRBV3-1/TRBV3-2,16,CASSLPPGLPYNEQFF,TGTGCCAGCAGCCTCCCGCCCGGACTGCCGTACAATGAGCAGTTCTTC
TRBJ2-3,NA,NA,TRBV7-3,13,CASSQDYTDTQYF,TGTGCCAGCAGCCAAGACTACACAGATACGCAGTATTTT
TRBJ2-4,NA,TRBD2,TRBV4-3,16,CASSGVSGRAKNIQYF,TGCGCCAGCAGTGGGGTTAGCGGGAGGGCCAAAAACATTCAGTACTTC
TRBJ2-7,NA,NA,TRBV18,15,CASSPPEGFSYEQYF,TGTGCCAGCTCACCCCCCGAGGGTTTCTCCTACGAGCAGTACTTC
TRBJ2-2,NA,TRBD2,TRBV5-1,15,CASSLYGTSGGELFF,TGCGCCAGCAGCTTGTACGGGACTAGCGGCGGGGAGCTGTTTTTT
TRBJ1-5,NA,TRBD1,TRBV5-5,18,CASSSTPGQGYSNQPQHF,TGTGCCAGCAGCTCTACGCCGGGACAGGGGTATAGCAATCAGCCCCAGCATTTT
TRBJ1-1,few,NA,TRBV7-6,18,CASSLTSPGRLPNTEAFF,TGTGCCAGCAGCTTAACATCGCCAGGGCGGCTCCCGAACACTGAAGCTTTCTTT